This T cell receptor (beta chain) appears in the sequencing data of a study of high-grade serous ovarian cancer treatment subgroups. Background on the study: Mean per sample: around 14,000 reads, around 7,100 unique TCR beta rearrangements.

The tumor samples were collected prior to definitive surgery or chemotherapy. Profiled with immunoSEQ multiplex PCR; TCRdb holds only in-frame clones, not every one. The profile shows over 6,500 clones, around 76% of them singletons. General study findings and limits: Higher neoantigen levels went with greater TCR clonal relatedness.

The sample holds a few counts of this clone. Its antigen is unknown. After removal of 7 bases from V and 5 bases from J, the junction contained 6 bases not matched to a gene. There are 14 residues in the CDR3. Germline values: CDR1 SNHLY, CDR2 FYNNEI. What was sequenced was tumor tissue. The receptor comes from a human donor with high-grade serous ovarian cancer. The chain links TRBV2 to TRBJ1-4; 8 positions agree with TRBD1. The CDR3 nucleotides are TGTGCCAGCACCTTGGACAGGGCAAATGAAAAACTGTTTTTT. It specifies CASTLDRANEKLFF.